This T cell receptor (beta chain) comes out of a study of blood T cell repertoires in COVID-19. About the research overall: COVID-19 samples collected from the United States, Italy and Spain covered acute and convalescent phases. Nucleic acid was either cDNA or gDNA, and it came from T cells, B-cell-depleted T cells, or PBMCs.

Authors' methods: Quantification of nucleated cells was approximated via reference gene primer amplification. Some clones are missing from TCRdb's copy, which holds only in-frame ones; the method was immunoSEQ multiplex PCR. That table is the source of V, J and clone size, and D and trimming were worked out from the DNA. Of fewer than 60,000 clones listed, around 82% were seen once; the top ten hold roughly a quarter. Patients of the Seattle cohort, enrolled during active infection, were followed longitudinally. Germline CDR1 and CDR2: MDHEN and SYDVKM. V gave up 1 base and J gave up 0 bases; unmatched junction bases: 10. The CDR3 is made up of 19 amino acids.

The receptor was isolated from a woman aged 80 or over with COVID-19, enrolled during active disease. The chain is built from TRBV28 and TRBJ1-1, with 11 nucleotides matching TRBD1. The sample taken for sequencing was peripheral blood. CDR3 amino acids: CASSLYSPGQGVLNTEAFF. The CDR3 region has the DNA TGTGCCAGCAGTTTATATTCCCCGGGACAGGGGGTCTTGAACACTGAAGCTTTCTTT.